One and the same sample provided the 29 T cell receptor beta chains below, sequenced in a study of neoadjuvant anti-PD-1 for oral cavity cancer. Clones were sequenced by immunoSEQ multiplex PCR, and TCRdb holds only the in-frame ones, with some missing. There are some 8,700 clones in the sample; around 72% occur only once, and more than 3.5% lies in the top ten. Time point indicated: after neoadjuvant nivolumab, at surgical resection. The sample in question was PBMCs, obtained after nivolumab (anti-PD-1) treatment. The origin of the receptors is a person aged 40-85 years with oral cavity squamous cell carcinoma.

The CDR3 DNA sequence: TGTGCCAGCAGTACCCTCGGGAAGGGAGGAGGCTACACCTTC. Protein sequence: CASSTLGKGGGYTF. V is TRBV6-4 and J is TRBJ1-2, with D unclear. This CDR3 spans 14 amino acids. Trimming left V 5 bases short and J 8 bases short, with 18 bases between. Per germline, CDR1 MRHNA and CDR2 SNTAGT.

The chain links TRBV15 to TRBJ1-3; D might be TRBD1 (5 bases). The CDR3 runs to 16 residues. Trimming stripped 0 bases from V and 1 base from J, with 10 bases between. The germline CDR1 and CDR2 sequences are LNHNV and YYDKDF (reference sequence). The CDR3 nucleotides read TGTGCCACCAGCAGAGAAGGGGTAAATTCTGGAAACACCATATATTTT. Translation gives CATSREGVNSGNTIYF. Full variable domain (rest looked up from reference TRBV15 and TRBJ1-3): DAMVIQNPRYQVTQFGKPVTLSCSQTLNHNVMYWYQQKSSQAPKLLFHYYDKDFNNEADTPDNFQSRRPNTSFCFLDIRSPGLGDTAMYLCATSREGVNSGNTIYFGEGSWLTVV.

The chain links TRBV7-2 to TRBJ1-1; maybe TRBD1 (5 bases). The length of the CDR3 is 16 residues. Germline CDR1 reads SGHTA; CDR2 reads FQGNSA. V was pared by 4 bases and J by 1 base, with 16 bases between. This CDR3 reads CASSSPGATKNTEAFF. The CDR3 nucleotides are TGTGCCAGCAGCTCCCCCGGGGCTACTAAGAACACTGAAGCTTTCTTT.

The rearrangement links TRBV28 to TRBJ1-2, with a possible D match to TRBD1 (6 bases). V was pared by 2 bases and J by 6 bases, with 13 bases between. Germline CDR1 is MDHEN and CDR2 is SYDVKM. CDR3 length: 14 residues. CDR3 sequence reads: CASSLQGPPHGYTF. Here the CDR3 DNA reads TGTGCCAGCAGTTTACAGGGGCCCCCCCATGGCTACACCTTC.

This clone was counted once. This sequence joins TRBV6-1 and TRBJ1-1; D gene ambiguous. The CDR3 spans 15 residues. Germline assignment: CDR1 MNHNS and CDR2 SASEGT. Trimming took 1 base from V and 1 from J, leaving 10 bases between them. The CDR3 here is CASSEGVQRNTEAFF. CDR3 sequence (DNA): TGTGCCAGCAGTGAAGGGGTACAGAGGAACACTGAAGCTTTCTTT.

The chain is built from TRBV4-2 and TRBJ1-2, with no clear D. This CDR3 has 15 amino acids. Germline V gene lookup returns CDR1 LGHNA and CDR2 YNFKEQ. With 0 bases removed from V and 4 bases from J, the gap between germline ends came to 12 bases. CDR3 in amino acids: CASSQDSWTVYGYTF. The CDR3 coding sequence is TGTGCCAGCAGCCAAGATAGTTGGACGGTCTATGGCTACACCTTC.

The chain joins TRBV11-2 to TRBJ2-7; 10 bases match TRBD1. This CDR3 has 13 amino acids. Trimming at V came to 6 bases and at J to 2 bases, leaving 1 base not matched to a gene. Germline CDR1 and CDR2: SGHAT and FQNNGV. DNA for the CDR3: TGTGCCAGCAGGGGGACAGGGGCCTACGAGCAGTACTTC. It specifies CASRGTGAYEQYF. Drawing the rest from reference TRBV11-2 and TRBJ2-7, the complete variable domain is EAGVAQSPRYKIIEKRQSVAFWCNPISGHATLYWYQQILGQGPKLLIQFQNNGVVDDSQLPKDRFSAERLKGVDSTLKIQPAKLEDSAVYLCASRGTGAYEQYFGPGTRLTVT.

The chain is built from TRBV27 and TRBJ1-1; D gene unclear. Trimming shortened V by 5 bases and J by 5 bases, and 12 bases separated the two germline ends. The CDR3 runs 13 residues. Germline assignment: CDR1 MNHEY and CDR2 SMNVEV (reference sequence). The CDR3 nucleotides read TGTGCCAGCAGTAGGGAAAAGGCAACTGAAGCTTTCTTT. Translation gives CASSREKATEAFF.

This chain joins TRBV6-5 and TRBJ2-4; no definite D call. Germline loops: CDR1 MNHEY, CDR2 SVGAGI. V was cut by 0 bases and J by 2 bases, with 11 bases left in between. The CDR3 totals 16 residues. The CDR3 protein is CASSYSTMLSKNIQYF. For the CDR3, the DNA is TGTGCCAGCAGTTACTCGACAATGCTATCCAAAAACATTCAGTACTTC.

The chain is built from TRBV19 and TRBJ2-6, with D unresolved. The V end lost 0 bases, the J end lost 5 bases, and 5 bases lay between the germline ends. The length of the CDR3 is 14 residues. Germline-derived CDR1 and CDR2 are LNHDA and SQIVND (reference sequence). The CDR3 DNA sequence: TGTGCCAGTAGTATAGACGTCTGGGCCAACGTCCTGACTTTC. Translated: CASSIDVWANVLTF.

The chain couples TRBV5-1 to TRBJ2-3, with D unresolved. CDR1 is SGHRS, CDR2 YFSETQ, per germline. Between the trimmed V and J ends, which lost 4 bases and 0 bases, there was a span of 12 bases. This CDR3 contains 15 residues. The CDR3 loop reads CASSRAGESTDTQYF. The CDR3 region has the DNA TGCGCCAGCAGCCGGGCCGGAGAGAGCACAGATACGCAGTATTTT.

The V call is TRBV10-1, the J call TRBJ2-1; D tentatively reads TRBD1 or TRBD2 (6 bases each). Germline CDR1 reads WNHNN; CDR2 reads SYGVQD (reference sequence). This CDR3 spans 13 amino acids. V was shortened by 4 bases and J by 13 bases, with 17 bases between the two germline ends. CDR3 DNA sequence: TGCGCCAGCAGTGGGACGCGGGACAAAGGACAGTTCTTC. This gives the protein CASSGTRDKGQFF.

The J gene is TRBJ2-2, the V gene TRBV19, with D tentatively TRBD1 (6 bases). Trimming stripped 2 bases from V and 3 bases from J, with 10 bases between. The germline CDR1 and CDR2 sequences are LNHDA and SQIVND (reference sequence). This CDR3 contains 15 residues. The CDR3 reads CASSIQGPDTGELFF. The CDR3 DNA reads as TGTGCCAGTAGTATACAGGGGCCGGACACCGGGGAGCTGTTTTTT.

The genes are TRBV11-2 and TRBJ2-3, with a possible D match to TRBD2 (5 bases). This CDR3 has 16 residues. The germline gives CDR1 SGHAT, CDR2 FQNNGV. Trimming removed 4 bases at V and 6 bases at J, with 20 bases between. CDR3 DNA sequence: TGTGCCAGCAGCTCCCGAGTTCTGCGCGTAGCGGATACGCAGTATTTT. Protein: CASSSRVLRVADTQYF.

J is TRBJ1-2 and V is TRBV29-1; D might be TRBD1 (5 bases). V was cut by 1 base and J by 8 bases, with 14 bases left in between. The germline V gene encodes CDR1 SQVTM and CDR2 ANQGSEA. The CDR3 covers 13 residues. CDR3 in DNA: TGCAGCGTTGAAGTAGTAGGGGCGGGGGGCTACACCTTC. This gives the protein CSVEVVGAGGYTF.

J is TRBJ2-2 and V is TRBV7-8; D remains ambiguous. Germline CDR1 and CDR2: SGHVS and FQNEAQ. This CDR3 spans 14 amino acids. Deletions cut 5 bases from V and 3 bases from J, with 10 bases between. The CDR3 here is CASSPQLDTGELFF. The CDR3 nucleotides read TGTGCCAGCAGCCCCCAATTGGACACCGGGGAGCTGTTTTTT.

The chain recombines TRBV6-5 with TRBJ2-1, with 10 bases matching TRBD2. This CDR3 comprises 16 residues. Germline V gives CDR1 MNHEY, CDR2 SVGAGI. Losses at the gene ends were 4 bases for V and 7 bases for J; bases not matched to a gene: 10. CDR3 in DNA: TGTGCCAGCAGTTCTAGCGGGGGCGGATATGGAAATGAGCAGTTCTTC. Translating it yields CASSSSGGGYGNEQFF.

In its sample, this clone was seen a few times. The rearrangement uses TRBV25-1 and TRBJ2-2; D is possibly TRBD2 (7 bases). The ends were cut back, 5 bases at V and 0 bases at J, with 13 bases in the middle. CDR3 size: 16 residues. Per the germline V gene, CDR1 is MGHDK and CDR2 is SYGVNS. CDR3 protein: CASSLGGGANTGELFF. CDR3 nucleotide sequence: TGTGCCAGCAGTCTTGGGGGGGGCGCGAACACCGGGGAGCTGTTTTTT.

The V call is TRBV11-2, the J call TRBJ2-1; tentatively, D is TRBD2 (5 bases). Trimming took off 6 bases at V and 2 bases at J, with 17 bases between the two ends. Germline lookup yields CDR1 SGHAT and CDR2 FQNNGV. The CDR3 has 16 amino acids. CDR3 sequence reads: CASRLLRGRTYNEQFF. The CDR3 nucleotides read TGTGCCAGCAGGTTACTACGAGGGAGAACCTACAATGAGCAGTTCTTC.

This chain connects TRBV2 to TRBJ1-5; TRBD1 is a possible D gene (5 bases). CDR3 size: 13 residues. Between the trimmed V and J ends, which lost 7 bases and 4 bases, there was a span of 11 bases. Germline V CDR1 and CDR2: SNHLY, FYNNEI. CDR3 sequence: CASKYGTNQPQHF. The CDR3 region has the DNA TGTGCCAGCAAATATGGGACTAATCAGCCCCAGCATTTT.

CDR3 sequence reads: CASSIEGQANEAFF. The CDR3 DNA reads TGTGCCAGTAGTATTGAGGGACAGGCTAATGAAGCTTTCTTT. This chain links TRBV19 with TRBJ1-1; 8 nucleotides align to TRBD1. In germline, CDR1 is LNHDA, CDR2 SQIVND (reference sequence). Trimming took 3 bases from V and 7 from J; bases not matched to a gene: 7. The CDR3 is 14 amino acids.

The V gene is TRBV28, the J gene TRBJ1-1, with a tentative D call TRBD1 (5 bases). Between the trimmed V and J ends, which lost 3 bases and 4 bases, there was a span of 18 bases. Germline V gene sequence: CDR1 MDHEN, CDR2 SYDVKM. CDR3 length: 16 amino acids. The CDR3 reads CASSFISLGGGTEAFF. The CDR3 bases are TGTGCCAGCAGTTTTATCTCTCTTGGGGGTGGCACTGAAGCTTTCTTT. The variable domain in full, completed from reference TRBV28 and TRBJ1-1, reads DVKVTQSSRYLVKRTGEKVFLECVQDMDHENMFWYRQDPGLGLRLIYFSYDVKMKEKGDIPEGYSVSREKKERFSLILESASTNQTSMYLCASSFISLGGGTEAFFGQGTRLTVV.

The chain has TRBV5-1 and TRBJ2-2; TRBD1 aligns across 8 bases. The CDR3 spans 16 residues. The junction had 6 bases not matched to a gene; V was cut back by 5 bases and J by 0 bases. From germline, CDR1 is SGHRS and CDR2 YFSETQ. CDR3 coding DNA: TGCGCCAGCAGACCCGGACAGGGCGCGAACACCGGGGAGCTGTTTTTT. Amino acids: CASRPGQGANTGELFF.

The chain carries TRBV27 and TRBJ1-2; D possibly corresponds to TRBD1 (5 bases). Germline V gives CDR1 MNHEY, CDR2 SMNVEV (reference sequence). The ends were cut back, 7 bases at V and 4 bases at J, with 16 bases in the middle. This CDR3 spans 14 amino acids. The CDR3 here is CASKGSRAVYGYTF. Here the CDR3 DNA reads TGTGCCAGCAAAGGAAGCAGGGCCGTCTATGGCTACACCTTC.

J is TRBJ1-5 and V is TRBV27; D gene ambiguous. CDR3 length: 14 amino acids. The germline V and J ends were trimmed by 7 bases and 0 bases, with 10 bases remaining between them. Germline V CDR1 and CDR2: MNHEY, SMNVEV (reference sequence). CDR3 sequence: CASKTGDSNQPQHF. CDR3 sequence (DNA): TGTGCCAGCAAGACGGGTGATAGCAATCAGCCCCAGCATTTT.

The chain joins TRBV5-1 to TRBJ2-7; D not certain. Germline V gene lookup returns CDR1 SGHRS and CDR2 YFSETQ. This CDR3 region has 15 residues. V shed 4 bases and J shed 1 base, with 15 bases lying between them. The CDR3 DNA is TGCGCCAGCAGCGCCCTCGACACGGTATCCTACGAGCAGTACTTC. Translation: CASSALDTVSYEQYF.

J is TRBJ2-1 and V is TRBV9; the match to TRBD2 covers 8 bases. The CDR3 contains 14 residues. CDR1 is SGDLS, CDR2 YYNGEE, per germline. V lost 0 bases, J lost 4 bases, and 0 bases stayed unmatched. The CDR3 nucleotides are TGTGCCAGCAGCGTAGTAGCGGGGTACAATGAGCAGTTCTTC. It specifies CASSVVAGYNEQFF. The whole variable domain, remainder taken from reference TRBV9 and TRBJ2-1, is DSGVTQTPKHLITATGQRVTLRCSPRSGDLSVYWYQQSLDQGLQFLIQYYNGEERAKGNILERFSAQQFPDLHSELNLSSLELGDSALYFCASSVVAGYNEQFFGPGTRLTVL.

The chain employs TRBV20-1 and TRBJ1-2; D remains ambiguous. Deletions cut 1 base from V and 12 bases from J, with 9 bases between. Per germline, CDR1 DFQATT and CDR2 SNEGSKA (reference sequence). This CDR3 has 10 residues. CDR3 region: CSARVIVHTF. The DNA of the CDR3 is TGCAGTGCTAGAGTAATAGTGCACACCTTC.

This rearrangement joins TRBV2 to TRBJ2-5, with TRBD2 matching 9 bases. The CDR3 totals 16 residues. Looked up from germline, CDR1 is SNHLY and CDR2 is FYNNEI. V gave up 6 bases and J gave up 5 bases; unmatched junction bases: 13. CDR3 amino acids: CASRRTDLAGIETQYF. CDR3 in DNA: TGTGCCAGCAGAAGGACAGACCTAGCGGGGATCGAGACCCAGTACTTC. Full variable domain (rest looked up from reference TRBV2 and TRBJ2-5): EPEVTQTPSHQVTQMGQEVILRCVPISNHLYFYWYRQILGQKVEFLVSFYNNEISEKSEIFDDQFSVERPDGSNFTLKIRSTKLEDSAMYFCASRRTDLAGIETQYFGPGTRLLVL.